Below, 5 T cell receptor beta chains from the same sample are listed, as sequenced in a study of beta chain features in type 1 diabetes. Expressed TCRB transcripts got sequenced, as all isolated RNA was reverse transcribed. Assay used: immunoSEQ multiplex PCR; TCRdb lists only in-frame clones, some missing. The sample includes hundreds of thousands of clones, 15% to 18% of them seen just once. The material sequenced was naive CD4+ T cells from blood. The receptors come from a man aged 18 to 35 in good health.

The sample holds a few counts of this clone. This CDR3 reads CASSPGGLAGAQYQETQYF. The CDR3 DNA reads as TGTGCCAGCAGTCCTGGGGGGCTAGCGGGGGCCCAGTACCAAGAGACCCAGTACTTC. The chain couples TRBV7-9 to TRBJ2-5; 10 nucleotides line up with TRBD2. Looked up from germline, CDR1 is SEHNR and CDR2 is FQNEAQ (reference sequence). The CDR3 consists of 19 residues. V shed 6 bases, J shed 0 bases, and the junction held 16 bases outside the gene matches.

This clone was seen a few times. This rearrangement joins TRBV6-5 to TRBJ1-3; no clear D gene. From germline, CDR1 is MNHEY and CDR2 SVGAGI. Trimming removed 8 bases from V and 2 bases from J, with 13 bases in between. This CDR3 is 14 amino acids long. The CDR3 DNA reads TGTGCCAGCGTGAGTTCCGGCGCTGGAAACACCATATATTTT. This gives the protein CASVSSGAGNTIYF.

To note about this clone: At one end, the junction sequence differs from germline, possibly due to a read error. The chain carries TRBV7-2 and TRBJ1-5; D is ambiguous. This CDR3 region has 16 residues. The V gene's germline CDR1 is SGHTA and CDR2 FQGNSA. The CDR3 protein is CPSSPRPGLRNQPQHF. The CDR3 DNA reads as TGTCCCAGCAGCCCCCGGCCGGGGTTACGCAATCAGCCCCAGCATTTT.

This CDR3 reads CASSLPGQGANEQYF. CDR3 DNA sequence: TGTGCCAGCAGTCTCCCCGGACAGGGGGCAAACGAGCAGTACTTC. The chain recombines TRBV28 with TRBJ2-7; 11 positions match TRBD1. Germline lookup yields CDR1 MDHEN and CDR2 SYDVKM. V was pared by 5 bases and J by 5 bases, with 8 bases of the junction left unmatched. This CDR3 is 15 amino acids long.

V and J are TRBV10-3 and TRBJ1-5; D remains ambiguous. The CDR3 extends over 13 amino acids. In germline, CDR1 is ENHRY, CDR2 SYGVKD. V lost 6 bases and J 5 bases, leaving 11 bases between the germline ends. This CDR3 reads CAIRSRADQPQHF. The CDR3 DNA reads as TGTGCCATCAGGTCGCGGGCCGATCAGCCCCAGCATTTT.